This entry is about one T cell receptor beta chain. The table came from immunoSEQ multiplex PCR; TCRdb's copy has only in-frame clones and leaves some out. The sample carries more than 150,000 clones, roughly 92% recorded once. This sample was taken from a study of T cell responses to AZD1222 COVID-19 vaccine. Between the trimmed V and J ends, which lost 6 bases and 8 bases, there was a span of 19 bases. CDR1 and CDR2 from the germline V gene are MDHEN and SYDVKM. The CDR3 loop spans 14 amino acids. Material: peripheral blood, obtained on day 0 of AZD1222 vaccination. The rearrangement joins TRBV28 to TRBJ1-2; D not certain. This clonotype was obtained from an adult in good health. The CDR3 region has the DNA TGTGCCAGCAGCCGAGGCGACGGCTCGGGGGGCTACACCTTC. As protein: CASSRGDGSGGYTF.